Sequencing of this T cell receptor (beta chain) was carried out in a study of T cells after yellow fever vaccination. Study information: Low-cell-number fractions underwent preparation using SMART-Seq v4 Ultra Low Input.

Overall study findings and caveats: Reappearance after the booster was observed for most primary-vaccination clones (roughly 97% CD4, just over 85% CD8). In FACS-sorted repertoires, abundant clonotypes from the bulk population could appear as contaminants.

The CDR3 is 16 amino acids. The V gene's germline CDR1 is ENHRY and CDR2 SYGVKD. Deletions cut 6 bases from V and 1 base from J, with 18 bases between. With regard to this clonotype: Its antigen is currently unknown.

A 5'RACE template-switching step, the method used to make TCR cDNA, added a universal primer site and UMIs. Via MiXCR, TCRdb re-called the 5' RACE reads, giving one row per CDR3 protein. The top ten hold roughly a quarter of the sample, which has around 310,000 distinct CDR3 sequences, approximately 3.9% seen once. The TCR sequence derives from a man younger than 35 who received the YFV17D yellow fever vaccine. Source: PBMCs, taken on the day of the yellow fever booster vaccination. V and J are TRBV10-3 and TRBJ2-5; D is possibly TRBD1 or TRBD2 (5 bases each). The CDR3 loop is CAISLGTQNGQETQYF. CDR3 sequence (DNA): TGTGCCATCAGCCTCGGGACGCAAAACGGCCAAGAGACCCAGTACTTC.